A single sample is the source of the 30 T cell receptor beta chains below, sequenced in a study of blood T cell repertoires in COVID-19. Profiled with immunoSEQ multiplex PCR; TCRdb holds only in-frame clones, not every one. The sample lists 80,000 to 130,000 clones, roughly 89% occurring once. Input material: peripheral blood. The receptor source for this set is a man aged 70-80 years with acute or convalescent COVID-19.

The chain joins TRBV6-4 to TRBJ1-5, with D possibly matching TRBD1 (6 bases). Germline V gene sequence: CDR1 MRHNA, CDR2 SNTAGT. Trimming removed 3 bases from V and 4 bases from J, with 10 bases in between. The CDR3 has 14 amino acids. The CDR3 protein is CASSEQGGNQPQHF. The CDR3 DNA is TGTGCCAGCAGTGAACAGGGCGGTAATCAGCCCCAGCATTTT.

This clone was picked up one time. The chain recombines TRBV10-2 with TRBJ1-1; TRBD1 is a possible D gene (6 bases). This CDR3 contains 17 residues. The V end was cut by 0 bases, the J end by 0 bases, with 14 bases between. CDR1 and CDR2 from the germline V gene are WSHSY and SAAADI. The CDR3 loop reads CASSESRFGGLNTEAFF. The CDR3 region has the DNA TGCGCCAGCAGTGAGTCTCGGTTCGGGGGGCTGAACACTGAAGCTTTCTTT.

The chain carries TRBV7-9 and TRBJ2-7, with 8 bases that match TRBD1. V shed 5 bases, J shed 3 bases, and the junction held 6 bases outside the gene matches. CDR3 length: 14 residues. Per germline, CDR1 SEHNR and CDR2 FQNEAQ (reference sequence). The CDR3 is CASSPLTGVYEQYF. In DNA, the CDR3 is TGTGCCAGCAGCCCGCTGACAGGGGTCTACGAGCAGTACTTC.

This clone appeared a single time. The genes are TRBV11-3 and TRBJ2-1; 7 nucleotides match TRBD2. CDR3 size: 15 residues. Germline V gene data show CDR1 as SGHNT and CDR2 as YENEEA. J was trimmed by 7 bases and V by 0 bases; bases with no gene match: 6. The CDR3 region has the DNA TGTGCCAGCAGCTTAGAGATCGGGACTACAAATGAGCAGTTCTTC. It is translated as CASSLEIGTTNEQFF.

Here the CDR3 DNA reads TGTGCCAGCAGCTTCCCCCCCCCGGGACAGGGCTATCAGCCCCAGCATTTT. Amino acid sequence: CASSFPPPGQGYQPQHF. This chain joins TRBV5-4 and TRBJ1-5; 9 nucleotides match TRBD1. CDR1 is SGHNT and CDR2 is YYREEE in the germline V gene (reference sequence). J gave up 5 bases and V 2 bases, and 11 bases lay outside the gene matches. The CDR3 spans 17 residues. The variable domain in full, with the rest retrieved from reference TRBV5-4 and TRBJ1-5, is ETGVTQSPTHLIKTRGQQVTLRCSSQSGHNTVSWYQQALGQGPQFIFQYYREEENGRGNFPPRFSGLQFPNYSSELNVNALELDDSALYLCASSFPPPGQGYQPQHFGDGTRLSIL.

This clone was observed once. V and J are TRBV7-8 and TRBJ2-7; 7 bases align to TRBD1. CDR3 length equals 13 residues. Trimming removed 5 bases from V and 4 bases from J; junction bases left unmatched: 5. Germline V gene lookup returns CDR1 SGHVS and CDR2 FQNEAQ. CDR3 DNA: TGTGCCAGCAGCGAGGGGGCTTCTTACGAGCAGTACTTC. This translates into CASSEGASYEQYF.

This rearrangement joins TRBV13 to TRBJ1-3; tentative D call: TRBD1 (6 bases). This CDR3 region has 14 residues. Per the germline V gene, CDR1 is PRHDT and CDR2 is FYEKMQ (reference sequence). V was pared by 4 bases and J by 3 bases, with 10 bases between. The CDR3 loop reads CASSSGEFGNTIYF. The CDR3 coding sequence is TGTGCCAGCAGCTCAGGGGAGTTTGGAAACACCATATATTTT.

This clone was found once. The chain has TRBV2 and TRBJ1-5; D is unresolved. V dropped 4 bases and J dropped 7 bases, with 14 bases sitting between them. CDR1 and CDR2 (germline): SNHLY, FYNNEI. CDR3 length equals 14 residues. CDR3 residues: CASSGQTGGQPQHF. CDR3 bases: TGTGCCAGCAGTGGTCAGACGGGAGGCCAGCCCCAGCATTTT.

This chain links TRBV5-4 with TRBJ2-1; 7 bases map to TRBD1. The CDR3 totals 13 residues. CDR1 is SGHNT and CDR2 is YYREEE in the germline V gene (reference sequence). Trimming removed 4 bases from V and 5 bases from J; junction bases left unmatched: 3. The CDR3 DNA sequence: TGTGCCAGCAGCCAGGGGGACCACAATGAGCAGTTCTTC. The encoded protein is CASSQGDHNEQFF. The complete variable domain, with remaining parts taken from reference TRBV5-4 and TRBJ2-1, reads ETGVTQSPTHLIKTRGQQVTLRCSSQSGHNTVSWYQQALGQGPQFIFQYYREEENGRGNFPPRFSGLQFPNYSSELNVNALELDDSALYLCASSQGDHNEQFFGPGTRLTVL.

The rearrangement links TRBV15 to TRBJ2-7; possibly TRBD2 for D (5 bases). This CDR3 has 18 amino acids. Trimming cost V 0 bases and J 0 bases, with 18 bases left between them. From germline, CDR1 is LNHNV and CDR2 YYDKDF (reference sequence). The DNA for the CDR3 is TGTGCCACCAGCAGAGATCCATCCCGGGGTCCAAGCTCCTACGAGCAGTACTTC. Protein sequence: CATSRDPSRGPSSYEQYF.

V is TRBV19 and J is TRBJ2-7, with 8 bases identical to TRBD1. V gave up 6 bases and J gave up 5 bases; unmatched junction bases: 12. Per the germline V gene, CDR1 is LNHDA and CDR2 is SQIVND (reference sequence). This CDR3 spans 15 amino acids. CDR3 region: CASRLGRQGRHEQYF. CDR3 nucleotides: TGTGCCAGTAGACTGGGGCGACAGGGGCGACACGAGCAGTACTTC.

This rearrangement joins TRBV27 to TRBJ1-6; the D gene is possibly TRBD1 (6 bases). Germline V lookup: CDR1 MNHEY, CDR2 SMNVEV (reference sequence). V was cut by 4 bases and J by 12 bases, with 16 bases left in between. This CDR3 contains 14 residues. The CDR3 sequence: CASSYTGSLRPLHF. CDR3 sequence (DNA): TGTGCCAGCAGTTACACAGGGTCCCTTCGACCCCTCCACTTT.

This chain uses TRBV18 with TRBJ1-2; the D gene is possibly TRBD1 (6 bases). Trimming left V 2 bases short and J 6 bases short, with 10 bases between. Looked up from germline, CDR1 is KGHSH and CDR2 is LQKENI. This CDR3 has 13 amino acids. The CDR3 region has the DNA TGTGCCAGCTCACCAAACAGGGACAATGGCTACACCTTC. Its protein product is CASSPNRDNGYTF.

The chain joins TRBV2 to TRBJ1-2, with 8 bases fitting TRBD1. This CDR3 is built from 13 residues. J gave up 4 bases and V 9 bases, and 7 bases lay outside the gene matches. Germline-derived CDR1 and CDR2 are SNHLY and FYNNEI. Here the CDR3 DNA reads TGTGCCAGTCTGGAGGGACAGGCCTATGGCTACACCTTC. Its translation: CASLEGQAYGYTF.

A single count supports this clone. The genes are TRBV7-9 and TRBJ1-4, with D uncertain. Looked up from germline, CDR1 is SEHNR and CDR2 is FQNEAQ (reference sequence). The CDR3 loop spans 11 amino acids. Trimming took off 5 bases at V and 5 bases at J, with 3 bases between the two ends. The CDR3 loop reads CASSPNEKLFF. The CDR3 DNA reads TGTGCCAGCAGCCCAAATGAAAAACTGTTTTTT. The full variable domain, rest sourced from reference TRBV7-9 and TRBJ1-4, is DTGVSQNPRHKITKRGQNVTFRCDPISEHNRLYWYRQTLGQGPEFLTYFQNEAQLEKSRLLSDRFSAERPKGSFSTLEIQRTEQGDSAMYLCASSPNEKLFFGSGTQLSVL.

The table lists this clone with a count of one. The rearrangement uses TRBV7-2 and TRBJ2-7, with 8 bases aligning to TRBD2. This CDR3 is built from 14 residues. Germline trimming cut 1 base from V and 6 bases from J; bases unmatched to any gene: 5. Germline V gives CDR1 SGHTA, CDR2 FQGNSA. In DNA, the CDR3 is TGTGCCAGCAGCTTAGGGAGCGGGAGATTCGAGCAGTACTTC. It encodes CASSLGSGRFEQYF. Supplemented by reference TRBV7-2 and TRBJ2-7, the full variable domain reads GAGVSQSPSNKVTEKGKDVELRCDPISGHTALYWYRQSLGQGLEFLIYFQGNSAPDKSGLPSDRFSAERTGGSVSTLTIQRTQQEDSAVYLCASSLGSGRFEQYFGPGTRLTVT.

The V and J genes are TRBV6-5 and TRBJ1-4; tentatively, D is TRBD1 (5 bases). The CDR3 loop spans 14 amino acids. The V and J ends lost 6 bases and 7 bases respectively, with 15 bases between them. Germline CDR1 MNHEY, CDR2 SVGAGI. Here the CDR3 DNA reads TGTGCCAGCAGCCATGAATTGGGGCTTGAAAAACTGTTTTTT. Its protein product is CASSHELGLEKLFF.

V gene TRBV28 combines with J gene TRBJ1-1; D call uncertain. The V gene lost 2 bases and the J gene lost 3 bases, with 7 bases spanning the gap. Germline lookup yields CDR1 MDHEN and CDR2 SYDVKM. This CDR3 spans 13 amino acids. Written as DNA, the CDR3 is TGTGCCAGCAGTTTACGGGTTCACACTGAAGCTTTCTTT. This gives the protein CASSLRVHTEAFF.

The J gene is TRBJ2-5, the V gene TRBV5-4; 10 bases are a match to TRBD2. The V and J ends lost 6 bases and 2 bases, in that order; junction bases with no gene match: 4. The germline gives CDR1 SGHNT, CDR2 YYREEE (reference sequence). The CDR3 has 14 amino acids. The CDR3, as DNA: TGTGCCAGCAACCCGGGACTAGCGCAAGAGACCCAGTACTTC. Translation gives CASNPGLAQETQYF.

This clone was seen only once. The CDR3 nucleotides read TGCGCCAGCAGTGAGTCTGTGGGGGCGGGCACAGATACGCAGTATTTT. Protein: CASSESVGAGTDTQYF. The chain has TRBV10-1 and TRBJ2-3; D may be TRBD1 (6 bases). The V end lost 0 bases, the J end lost 1 base, and 11 bases lay between the germline ends. CDR1 WNHNN and CDR2 SYGVQD come from the germline V gene (reference sequence). The CDR3 covers 16 residues.

The chain employs TRBV18 and TRBJ2-5; no reliable D call. CDR3 length: 12 amino acids. Trimming removed 2 bases at V and 5 bases at J, with 6 bases between. CDR1 KGHSH and CDR2 LQKENI come from the germline V gene. The CDR3 DNA is TGTGCCAGCTCACCATCACGGGAGACCCAGTACTTC. It yields the protein CASSPSRETQYF.

The chain carries TRBV5-1 and TRBJ1-1; 9 nucleotides line up with TRBD1. The V gene's germline CDR1 is SGHRS and CDR2 YFSETQ. The CDR3 spans 14 residues. V trimming: 4 bases; J trimming: 5 bases; junction bases outside the gene matches: 6. The CDR3: CASSGTGGATEAFF. For the CDR3, the DNA is TGCGCCAGCAGCGGAACAGGGGGCGCGACTGAAGCTTTCTTT.

This chain uses TRBV15 with TRBJ2-5; TRBD2 aligns across 8 bases. CDR3 length: 14 amino acids. CDR1 and CDR2 from the germline V gene are LNHNV and YYDKDF (reference sequence). Trimming removed 0 bases from V and 5 bases from J; junction bases left unmatched: 2. Here the CDR3 DNA reads TGTGCCACCAGCAGAGACGGGGGGGGCGAGACCCAGTACTTC. Translating gives CATSRDGGGETQYF.

The chain employs TRBV14 and TRBJ2-7, with D possibly matching TRBD1 (5 bases). V was pared by 5 bases and J by 9 bases, with 17 bases between. Germline-derived CDR1 and CDR2 are SGHDN and FVKESK. The CDR3 runs to 13 residues. The CDR3 DNA reads TGTGCCAGCAGCTCCCGTCTAGGTGGGGCGCAGTACTTC. Its protein product is CASSSRLGGAQYF. Filled out from reference TRBV14 and TRBJ2-7, the complete variable domain reads EAGVTQFPSHSVIEKGQTVTLRCDPISGHDNLYWYRRVMGKEIKFLLHFVKESKQDESGMPNNRFLAERTGGTYSTLKVQPAELEDSGVYFCASSSRLGGAQYFGPGTRLTVT.

The chain combines TRBV4-1 with TRBJ1-2; D remains unclear. The CDR3 is 14 residues long. The germline V gene encodes CDR1 MGHRA and CDR2 YSYEKL. V lost 1 base, J lost 6 bases, and 12 bases lay in between. CDR3 bases: TGCGCCAGCAGCCAAGTGGGCGTTGTGGATGGCTACACCTTC. It specifies CASSQVGVVDGYTF.

The J gene is TRBJ2-2, the V gene TRBV10-3; TRBD1 is a possible D gene (6 bases). The CDR3 has 15 amino acids. Germline-derived CDR1 and CDR2 are ENHRY and SYGVKD. Trimming took 2 bases from V and 2 from J, leaving 9 bases between them. The CDR3 is CAISELGANTGELFF. CDR3 bases: TGTGCCATCAGTGAGCTGGGGGCAAACACCGGGGAGCTGTTTTTT.

The CDR3: CASSLGTGLAGELFF. The CDR3 nucleotides read TGTGCCAGCAGCTTAGGGACAGGGCTGGCCGGGGAGCTGTTTTTT. The chain uses TRBV4-2 and TRBJ2-2; 9 bases fit TRBD1. This CDR3 spans 15 amino acids. Per the germline V gene, CDR1 is LGHNA and CDR2 is YNFKEQ. Trimming removed 5 bases from V and 6 bases from J; junction bases left unmatched: 7.

Written as DNA, the CDR3 is TGTGCCAGCTCACCGGCGGGAGGGACTTACAATGAGCAGTTCTTC. Its protein is CASSPAGGTYNEQFF. The chain is built from TRBV18 and TRBJ2-1, with TRBD2 identical over 9 bases. V shed 3 bases and J 4 bases; nucleotides not matched to a gene: 4. The CDR3 contains 15 residues. Germline CDR1 reads KGHSH; CDR2 reads LQKENI.

The chain combines TRBV6-5 with TRBJ2-1; 9 nucleotides align to TRBD2. The CDR3 contains 16 residues. V lost 3 bases to trimming and J lost 9 bases; unmatched junction nucleotides: 12. Germline V gene data show CDR1 as MNHEY and CDR2 as SVGAGI. The CDR3 nucleotides read TGTGCCAGCAGTTATTTGCGCGGGGGGGTCTCGGCTGAGCAGTTCTTC. Translating gives CASSYLRGGVSAEQFF.

Notes on this clone: Mismatch with germline at one junction end may stem from a read error. Other nucleotide sequences in the sample specify the same CDR3. The J gene is TRBJ2-2, the V gene TRBV7-6; 11 positions match TRBD2. The CDR3 loop spans 16 amino acids. Germline CDR1 and CDR2: SGHVS and FNYEAQ. Here the CDR3 reads CASSRRSGRDTGELFF. CDR3 DNA: TGTGCTAGCAGCCGACGTAGCGGGAGGGACACCGGGGAGCTGTTTTTT.